Listed below are T cell receptor beta chains from one sample, sequenced in a study of OX40 agonist ivuxolimab in advanced cancers. TCRdb's copy holds only in-frame clones and misses some; the assay was immunoSEQ multiplex PCR. The table shows about 16,000 clones, with 80% to 95% occurring only once. The sequencing here drew on CD4+ or CD8+ T cells sorted from blood, taken in a trial of the OX40 agonist ivuxolimab. The receptors here all came from an adult with an advanced solid tumor such as melanoma, head and neck, liver or kidney cancer. The CDR3 runs from the conserved cysteine through the conserved F or W. D genes are given only for firm matches. Not all rows give a size; the values are once, few, many and, for expanded clones, a class.

.	.	TRBV11-2	TRBJ1-2	TGTGCCAGCAGCTTGGCAGCTAACTATGGCTACACCTTC	CASSLAANYGYTF
once	TRBD1	TRBV4-3	TRBJ2-7	TGCGCCAGCAGCCAGGGACAGCGATCCTACGAGCAGTACTTC	CASSQGQRSYEQYF
.	TRBD1	TRBV6-5	TRBJ2-7	TGTGCCAGCGGCGACAGGGTTTTCGACGAGCAGTACTTC	CASGDRVFDEQYF
.	.	TRBV27	TRBJ2-1	TGTGCCAGCAGTTCCCTCACTCACTACAATGAGCAGTTCTTC	CASSSLTHYNEQFF
.	.	TRBV13	TRBJ1-1	TGTGCCAGCATGCACACTGAAGCTTTCTTT	CASMHTEAFF
.	TRBD2	TRBV10-2	TRBJ2-7	TGCGCCAGCAGTGAAGGGCTAGCGGGAGTTCACGAGCAGTACTTC	CASSEGLAGVHEQYF
once	.	TRBV27	TRBJ2-1	TGTGCCAGCAGTGAAGGGGTTGTGCAGTTCTTC	CASSEGVVQFF
.	.	TRBV7-8	TRBJ1-5	TGCGCCAGCAGCTTAGAGTACAGCCTGGGGGAGCCCCAGCATTTT	CASSLEYSLGEPQHF
.	.	TRBV4-1	TRBJ2-1	TGCGCCAGCAGCCCGCTAGCAGAACTTTACAATGAGCAGTTCTTC	CASSPLAELYNEQFF
.	TRBD2	TRBV27	TRBJ2-1	TGTGCCAGCAGCCAAAGCGGGAGTCTCTACAATGAGCAGTTCTTC	CASSQSGSLYNEQFF
.	TRBD2	TRBV7-9	TRBJ2-7	TGTGCCAGCAGCCAAGTCTCTAGCGGGATCCACGAGCAGTACTTC	CASSQVSSGIHEQYF
.	TRBD1	TRBV5-5	TRBJ1-2	TGTGCCAGCAGCTTGGGACAGGGTGTTGGTGGCTACACCTTC	CASSLGQGVGGYTF
.	TRBD1	TRBV5-3	TRBJ2-7	TGTGCCAGAAGCGGGGACAGGGGCTACGAGCAGTACTTC	CARSGDRGYEQYF
few	TRBD1	TRBV10-3	TRBJ1-5	TGTGCCATCAGTCCGACAGGGGGGAATCAGCCCCAGCATTTT	CAISPTGGNQPQHF
.	TRBD2	TRBV9	TRBJ2-7	TGTGCCAGCAGCACTTCCGGGACTAGGTTTGGGTACGAGCAGTACTTC	CASSTSGTRFGYEQYF
.	TRBD2	TRBV2	TRBJ2-5	TGTGCCAGCCAGGGAGCGGGAGAGGAGGAGACCCAGTACTTC	CASQGAGEEETQYF
once	.	TRBV15	TRBJ1-1	TGTGCCACCAGCCCCATTATTGGGCTGAACACTGAAGCTTTCTTT	CATSPIIGLNTEAFF
.	TRBD2	TRBV9	TRBJ2-1	TGTGCCAGCAGCTCCGGGACTACAGACTACAATGAGCAGTTCTTC	CASSSGTTDYNEQFF
.	TRBD2	TRBV29-1	TRBJ2-1	TGCAGCGTTGCTCTAGCGGTTGCCTACAATGAGCAGTTCTTC	CSVALAVAYNEQFF
.	.	TRBV29-1	TRBJ2-7	TGCAGCGCCAGGCAGGGGCCCTACGAGCAGTACTTC	CSARQGPYEQYF
once	.	TRBV10-3	TRBJ2-1	TGTGCCAGCGAAATGGACGGGAGCTCCTACAATGAGCAGTTCTTC	CASEMDGSSYNEQFF
.	.	TRBV5-1	TRBJ2-7	TGCGCCAGCAGCTTGGTTCCAGGTTCCTACGAGCAGTACTTC	CASSLVPGSYEQYF
once	TRBD2	TRBV9	TRBJ2-5	TGTGCCAGCAGCGTAGAGGGACTAGCATCAGAGACCCAGTACTTC	CASSVEGLASETQYF
.	TRBD2	TRBV19	TRBJ2-3	TGTGCCAGTAGTATACCCTCGGCGGGAGTGGGCACAGATACGCAGTATTTT	CASSIPSAGVGTDTQYF
.	.	TRBV19	TRBJ2-1	TGTGCCAGTAGTATTTGGTCAGAAAATGAGCAGTTCTTC	CASSIWSENEQFF
once	.	TRBV19	TRBJ1-2	TGTGCCAACACAACTGACGGACGGTACTATGGCTACACCTTC	CANTTDGRYYGYTF
.	TRBD2	TRBV15	TRBJ2-1	TGTGCCACCAGCATAGGCAGAATAAGCGGGAGTACCCGGAACAATGAGCAGTTCTTC	CATSIGRISGSTRNNEQFF
.	.	TRBV2	TRBJ1-3	TGTGCCAGCAGTGATACGTTGTTGGGGGGAAACACCATATATTTT	CASSDTLLGGNTIYF
.	TRBD2	TRBV6-5	TRBJ2-7	TGTGCCAGCAGGGAGACTAGCGGCTACGAGCAGTACTTC	CASRETSGYEQYF
.	.	TRBV6-5	TRBJ1-1	TGTGCCAGCAGTTACTTGAGGGATGACACTGAAGCTTTCTTT	CASSYLRDDTEAFF
.	TRBD2	TRBV9	TRBJ2-7	TGTGCCAGCAGCCCAACTAGCGGGGGAACCTACGAGCAGTACTTC	CASSPTSGGTYEQYF
.	TRBD2	TRBV11-2	TRBJ2-1	TGTGCCAGCAGTCCGCCGACTAGCGGTGAAAGAAATGAGCAGTTCTTC	CASSPPTSGERNEQFF
.	.	TRBV13	TRBJ2-7	TGTGCCAGCAGCACTCGGAGCGGGCCAACCTACGAGCAGTACTTC	CASSTRSGPTYEQYF
.	.	TRBV27	TRBJ2-7	TGTGCCAGCAGTCCTCCTCCGGACAAGTTGATCTCCTACGAGCAGTACTTC	CASSPPPDKLISYEQYF
.	TRBD2	TRBV30	TRBJ2-7	TGTGCCTGGAGTACCGCGGGAGTCTTGGGGGAGCAGTACTTC	CAWSTAGVLGEQYF
.	.	TRBV6-6	TRBJ2-7	TGTGCCAGCAGTTACTCTCAGGGTTTCAGCTCCTACGAGCAGTACTTC	CASSYSQGFSSYEQYF
.	TRBD1	TRBV9	TRBJ2-7	TGTGCCAGCAGCGACGGGACAGGGGCATTGGTGCAGTACTTC	CASSDGTGALVQYF
.	.	TRBV9	TRBJ2-1	TGTGCCAGCAGCCTCCGAGAGGGTTGGTGGCGGTACAATGAGCAGTTCTTC	CASSLREGWWRYNEQFF
.	.	TRBV5-3	TRBJ1-5	TGTGCCAGCAGCTTGTACCCGGGAGGTAATCAGCCCCAGCATTTT	CASSLYPGGNQPQHF
.	TRBD1	TRBV5-5	TRBJ2-7	TGTGCCAGCAGCCCCTACGCCGGACAGGGGGCTCGCTACGAGCAGTACTTC	CASSPYAGQGARYEQYF
.	.	TRBV20-1	TRBJ2-1	TGCAGTGCTAGAGGCCTTGGTGAGCAGTTCTTC	CSARGLGEQFF
.	TRBD2	TRBV4-1	TRBJ2-1	TGCGCCAGCAGCCCCCTGGCGGGAGGAGATTACAATGAGCAGTTCTTC	CASSPLAGGDYNEQFF
.	TRBD1	TRBV28	TRBJ2-7	TGTGCCAGCAGTTTGGGGGGACAGGTCTTTTTTGGAGAGCAGTACTTC	CASSLGGQVFFGEQYF
.	.	TRBV7-9	TRBJ2-7	TGTGCCAGCAGCTTACGCCAGGCGGTAGGGGTGGAAGAGCAGTACTTC	CASSLRQAVGVEEQYF
.	TRBD2	TRBV7-9	TRBJ2-3	TGTGCCAGCAGCTTCCTAGCGGGAGCTAGCACAGATACGCAGTATTTT	CASSFLAGASTDTQYF
.	TRBD2	TRBV14	TRBJ2-1	TGTGCCAGCAGCCAGGGGACTAGCGGGAGGGCGGGCCGGAATGAGCAGTTCTTC	CASSQGTSGRAGRNEQFF